This TCR beta chain was profiled in a study of blood T cell repertoires in COVID-19. The overall study: Whether acute or convalescent, the COVID-19 samples came from the United States, Italy and Spain. PBMCs, B-cell-depleted T cells, or T cells provided the cDNA or gDNA that made up the material.

As originally analysed: Amplification of reference gene primers provided the estimated nucleated cell counts. The protocol was immunoSEQ multiplex PCR, while the TCRdb copy is restricted to in-frame clones and leaves out a portion. The DNA gave D and trimming, while V, J and clone size come from that table. Seen here are approximately 68,000 clones, more than 75% observed once, and the top ten hold less than 8%. CDR1 and CDR2 from the germline V gene are SGHKS and YYEKEE (reference sequence). With V trimmed by 0 bases and J by 3 bases, 5 bases remained unmatched. The CDR3 totals 16 residues. The TCR comes from a man aged 45-60 years with active COVID-19. J is TRBJ1-2 and V is TRBV5-5, with 10 bases fitting TRBD1. Sequencing was done on a sample of peripheral blood. DNA of the CDR3: TGTGCCAGCAGCTTGGCCATCGGGACAGGGGACTATGGCTACACCTTC. It yields the protein CASSLAIGTGDYGYTF.